The 20 T cell receptor beta chains below come from one sample, sequenced in a study of technical replicates of blood from a few donors. The data were produced by immunoSEQ multiplex PCR, yet TCRdb's version contains in-frame clones alone and is incomplete. Of about 59,000 clones detected, roughly 97% appear once; the ten largest clones hold approximately 0.18%. The sample comprised T cells isolated from PBMCs. The receptors come from a human donor in good health.

Only one count was recorded for this clone. J is TRBJ2-7 and V is TRBV5-1; tentative D call: TRBD2 (6 bases). The CDR3 consists of 15 residues. V was trimmed by 4 bases and J by 6 bases, leaving 20 bases between them. The germline gives CDR1 SGHRS, CDR2 YFSETQ. CDR3 nucleotide sequence: TGCGCCAGCAGCCGCTTTCAAGTGCAGGGAGGCGAGCAGTACTTC. It codes for CASSRFQVQGGEQYF.

V usage is TRBV4-1 and J usage is TRBJ1-2; 7 bases map to TRBD1. CDR3 size: 14 residues. Per germline, CDR1 MGHRA and CDR2 YSYEKL. After removal of 3 bases from V and 2 bases from J, the junction contained 3 bases not matched to a gene. DNA for the CDR3: TGCGCCAGCAGCCAGGCACAGGGGAACTATGGCTACACCTTC. Protein product: CASSQAQGNYGYTF.

This sequence joins TRBV19 and TRBJ2-7, with 10 bases matching TRBD1. Germline V gives CDR1 LNHDA, CDR2 SQIVND (reference sequence). V was clipped by 0 bases and J by 0 bases; unmatched bases: 8. This CDR3 has 18 amino acids. The CDR3 sequence is CASSIDLSTGGPSYEQYF. For the CDR3, the DNA is TGTGCCAGTAGTATAGATCTATCGACAGGGGGCCCCTCCTACGAGCAGTACTTC.

V usage is TRBV7-2 and J usage is TRBJ2-5; the D gene is possibly TRBD1 (6 bases). Germline V lookup: CDR1 SGHTA, CDR2 FQGNSA. This CDR3 is built from 16 residues. Deletions cut 3 bases from V and 2 bases from J, with 16 bases between. CDR3 DNA sequence: TGTGCCAGCAGCTTCCACCAGGGGTTGGGGCAAGAGACCCAGTACTTC. Its protein is CASSFHQGLGQETQYF.

This clone was seen a single time. The rearrangement joins TRBV9 to TRBJ2-2; 13 bases align to TRBD2. The CDR3 runs 17 residues. V was pared by 0 bases and J by 5 bases, with 4 bases of the junction left unmatched. The germline gives CDR1 SGDLS, CDR2 YYNGEE. The CDR3 DNA reads as TGTGCCAGCAGCGTAGATCGGGGACTAGCGGGGACCGGGGAGCTGTTTTTT. It specifies CASSVDRGLAGTGELFF.

The chain recombines TRBV11-3 with TRBJ2-7, with TRBD1 matching 10 bases. J gave up 7 bases and V 5 bases, and 5 bases lay outside the gene matches. CDR3 length: 13 amino acids. The germline CDR1 and CDR2 sequences are SGHNT and YENEEA. The CDR3 here is CASSKDRGNEQYF. For the CDR3, the DNA is TGTGCCAGCAGCAAGGACAGGGGGAATGAGCAGTACTTC.

The chain carries TRBV19 and TRBJ1-1, with 9 bases lining up with TRBD1. The CDR3 sequence is 13 residues long. Germline-derived CDR1 and CDR2 are LNHDA and SQIVND (reference sequence). The V and J ends lost 5 bases and 7 bases, in that order; junction bases with no gene match: 5. CDR3 residues: CASSWTGEFEAFF. CDR3 in DNA: TGTGCCAGTAGTTGGACAGGGGAGTTTGAAGCTTTCTTT. Supplemented by reference TRBV19 and TRBJ1-1, the full variable domain reads DGGITQSPKYLFRKEGQNVTLSCEQNLNHDAMYWYRQDPGQGLRLIYYSQIVNDFQKGDIAEGYSVSREKKESFPLTVTSAQKNPTAFYLCASSWTGEFEAFFGQGTRLTVV.

The gene calls are TRBV23-1 and TRBJ2-3; D remains ambiguous. TRBV23-1 has ORF status, its function being uncertain. The CDR3 length is 11 residues. The chain's CDR3 is CSPRVGDTQYF. CDR3 coding DNA: TGCTCCCCCCGGGTTGGAGATACGCAGTATTTT.

The V and J genes are TRBV4-1 and TRBJ2-1, with D unresolved. Germline-derived CDR1 and CDR2 are MGHRA and YSYEKL. This CDR3 contains 18 residues. The V and J ends lost 2 bases and 1 base respectively, with 18 bases between them. The CDR3 bases are TGCGCCAGCAGCCAATCCTACCGCCGTCTTCAATCCTACAATGAGCAGTTCTTC. This gives the protein CASSQSYRRLQSYNEQFF.

The rearrangement uses TRBV30 and TRBJ2-1, with 8 bases aligning to TRBD2. Germline V gene lookup returns CDR1 GTSNPN and CDR2 SVGIG (reference sequence). The J segment lost 3 bases and the V segment lost 2 bases, leaving 12 bases of the junction unmatched. The CDR3 has 17 residues. Here the CDR3 reads CAWSISFGTRDYNEQFF. CDR3 DNA: TGTGCCTGGAGTATCTCATTCGGGACTAGGGACTACAATGAGCAGTTCTTC.

The rearrangement uses TRBV7-8 and TRBJ2-2, with TRBD2 as a possible D gene (6 bases). V was clipped by 5 bases and J by 9 bases, with 19 bases between them. CDR3 length equals 15 residues. Germline V lookup: CDR1 SGHVS, CDR2 FQNEAQ. This chain's CDR3 is CASSVGTLLLWELFF. In DNA form, the CDR3 reads TGTGCCAGCAGCGTCGGGACTCTTCTTTTATGGGAGCTGTTTTTT.

J is TRBJ1-3 and V is TRBV11-3; possibly TRBD1 for D (5 bases). V shed 3 bases and J shed 2 bases, with 8 bases lying between them. The CDR3 has 14 residues. Germline V gene sequence: CDR1 SGHNT, CDR2 YENEEA. DNA for the CDR3: TGTGCCAGCAGCTTTTTGGGGCCTGGAAACACCATATATTTT. As protein: CASSFLGPGNTIYF.

This clone has just one count. This chain links TRBV28 with TRBJ1-4, with 10 bases identical to TRBD1. CDR1 and CDR2 (germline): MDHEN, SYDVKM. The CDR3 length is 16 residues. V lost 5 bases, J lost 8 bases, and 11 bases stayed unmatched. The CDR3 nucleotides read TGTGCCAGCAGTCGAGGGGACAGGGGATCAGGGGAAAAACTGTTTTTT. Its protein product is CASSRGDRGSGEKLFF.

The rearrangement links TRBV6-1 to TRBJ2-1, with D perhaps TRBD1 (5 bases). CDR3 length: 15 amino acids. The V and J ends lost 8 bases and 7 bases respectively, with 21 bases between them. Germline-derived CDR1 and CDR2 are MNHNS and SASEGT. Here the CDR3 reads CASSPRRQGRNEQFF. CDR3 bases: TGTGCCAGCTCCCCGAGGCGTCAGGGAAGGAATGAGCAGTTCTTC.

This chain uses TRBV7-9 with TRBJ1-1; 10 positions match TRBD1. V gave up 5 bases and J gave up 3 bases; unmatched junction bases: 9. Germline V gene data show CDR1 as SEHNR and CDR2 as FQNEAQ (reference sequence). The CDR3 extends over 16 amino acids. The CDR3 reads CASSGVLGQGHTEAFF. In nucleotides, the CDR3 is TGTGCCAGCAGCGGCGTTCTGGGACAGGGGCACACTGAAGCTTTCTTT.

The rearrangement joins TRBV7-9 to TRBJ2-2; 12 positions match TRBD2. The germline V gene has CDR1 SEHNR and CDR2 FQNEAQ (reference sequence). The V segment lost 4 bases and the J segment 2 bases; nucleotides outside the gene matches: 8. The CDR3 loop spans 18 amino acids. The CDR3 here is CASSWGRTSGTNTGELFF. The CDR3 coding sequence is TGTGCCAGCAGCTGGGGGAGGACTAGCGGGACCAACACCGGGGAGCTGTTTTTT.

The chain recombines TRBV27 with TRBJ2-4; weak D call: TRBD1 (5 bases). V was pared by 0 bases and J by 0 bases, with 12 bases between. Germline-derived CDR1 and CDR2 are MNHEY and SMNVEV (reference sequence). The CDR3 is 17 residues long. The DNA for the CDR3 is TGTGCCAGCAGTTTATCGTGGGTGGGGCTAGCCAAAAACATTCAGTACTTC. It yields the protein CASSLSWVGLAKNIQYF.

This chain connects TRBV7-8 to TRBJ2-2; 8 bases line up with TRBD1. V was pared by 1 base and J by 7 bases, with 8 bases of the junction left unmatched. The CDR3 is 16 residues long. Germline assignment: CDR1 SGHVS and CDR2 FQNEAQ. The CDR3 is CASSLGADRARGELFF. The CDR3 DNA reads TGTGCCAGCAGCTTAGGGGCGGACAGGGCTCGCGGGGAGCTGTTTTTT.

The rearrangement links TRBV5-1 to TRBJ2-3; D is perhaps TRBD1 (6 bases). There are 15 residues in the CDR3. From germline, CDR1 is SGHRS and CDR2 YFSETQ. Trimming stripped 1 base from V and 0 bases from J, with 9 bases between. Here the CDR3 reads CASSLSQGSTDTQYF. The CDR3 region has the DNA TGCGCCAGCAGCTTGTCACAGGGCAGCACAGATACGCAGTATTTT.

The V and J genes are TRBV19 and TRBJ2-5, with a tentative D call TRBD1 (5 bases). Looked up from germline, CDR1 is LNHDA and CDR2 is SQIVND (reference sequence). The CDR3 has 13 amino acids. V was pared by 9 bases and J by 2 bases, with 13 bases between. CDR3 region: CASCMTAQETQYF. The DNA of the CDR3 is TGTGCCAGCTGTATGACAGCTCAAGAGACCCAGTACTTC.